The next 32 T cell receptor beta chains were all read from a single sample in a study of tumor-infiltrating lymphocytes in primary liver carcinoma. Taking about 17-31 mg of unsorted bulk tissue, the authors co-extracted RNA and DNA. The investigators made TCR beta cDNA from about 500 ng total RNA, using a constant-region primer. Construction of TCR beta libraries relied on three successive nested multiplex PCR rounds employing slightly modified ARM-PCR. TRBV1-TRBV30 forward and Cbeta reverse primers drove the first two roughly 9-cycle rounds. TCRdb re-derived calls from the multiplex PCR reads in MiXCR, one entry per CDR3 protein. The table lists some 87,000 distinct CDR3 sequences, around 68% of them singletons. The sequenced sample consisted of tumor-adjacent normal liver tissue. The receptors shown here come from a middle-aged man with primary liver carcinoma and hepatitis B virus infection.

As concerns this clonotype: Relative to the germline gene, one junction end is altered; a read error may explain this. The chain combines TRBV11-2 with TRBJ1-1; TRBD1 agrees at 10 bases. CDR3 length: 16 amino acids. Germline V gene sequence: CDR1 SGHAT, CDR2 FQNNGV. CDR3 amino acids: CASSFGTGAMNTEAFF. CDR3 bases: TGTGCCAGCAGCTTCGGGACAGGGGCAATGAATACTGAAGCTTTCTTT.

This chain joins TRBV2 and TRBJ1-2; no firm D call. Trimming stripped 4 bases from V and 3 bases from J, with 6 bases between. Germline loops: CDR1 SNHLY, CDR2 FYNNEI. The CDR3 has 12 residues. The CDR3 here is CASSGTYYGYTF. The CDR3 DNA follows: TGTGCCAGCAGTGGGACCTACTATGGCTACACCTTC.

This sequence joins TRBV2 and TRBJ1-5, with unresolved D. The germline V and J ends were trimmed by 4 bases and 3 bases, with 10 bases remaining between them. CDR1 SNHLY and CDR2 FYNNEI come from the germline V gene. This CDR3 has 14 amino acids. CDR3 sequence reads: CASSGAHPNQPQHF. DNA of the CDR3: TGTGCCAGCAGTGGGGCACATCCCAATCAGCCCCAGCATTTT.

Comments on this clonotype: This could be a read error, since a much larger clone is one nucleotide away. The genes are TRBV12-3 or TRBV12-4 and TRBJ2-7; 7 nucleotides line up with TRBD2. V was pared by 10 bases and J by 2 bases, with 8 bases of the junction left unmatched. The CDR3 has 13 amino acids. The CDR3 bases are TGTGCCACCTCAGGGAGGGCAGCCTACGAGCAGTACTTC. Protein sequence: CATSGRAAYEQYF.

Only a few counts were recorded for this clonotype. One end of the junction does not line up with germline, which may come from a read error. V and J are TRBV6-1 and TRBJ2-5, with 10 bases lining up with TRBD1. CDR1 MNHNS and CDR2 SASEGT come from the germline V gene. The CDR3 runs 13 residues. The CDR3: CARRDRGSETQYF. In DNA form, the CDR3 reads TGTGCCCGCAGGGACAGGGGATCGGAGACCCAGTACTTC.

Notes on this clonotype: The conserved phenylalanine or tryptophan is not found at the CDR3 terminus, so this likely reflects a read error. The chain joins TRBV6-5 to TRBJ2-6; weak D call: TRBD2 (7 bases). This CDR3 is built from 19 residues. The ends were cut back, 10 bases at V and 0 bases at J, with 25 bases in the middle. CDR1 and CDR2 (germline): MNHEY, SVGAGI. The DNA for the CDR3 is TGTGCCACCAGAGCCCCTAGGGGGAGGGCCTTCTCTGGGGCCAACGTCCTGACTCTC. This sequence encodes CATRAPRGRAFSGANVLTL.

There are many counts of this clonotype. V usage is TRBV5-6 and J usage is TRBJ2-5; TRBD2 is a possible D gene (6 bases). The CDR3 runs to 14 residues. Germline CDR1 SGHDT, CDR2 YYEEEE. V lost 1 base to trimming and J lost 3 bases, with 10 bases between them. The CDR3 DNA reads as TGTGCCAGCAGCTTGTTCGGCGGGGAAGAGACCCAGTACTTC. Its translation: CASSLFGGEETQYF.

V is TRBV30 and J is TRBJ1-1; D ambiguous. The CDR3 covers 12 residues. CDR1 and CDR2 from the germline V gene are GTSNPN and SVGIG (reference sequence). Trimming left V 5 bases short and J 6 bases short, with 13 bases between. The CDR3 sequence is CAWDYGRAEAFF. CDR3 nucleotides: TGTGCCTGGGATTATGGTAGGGCTGAAGCTTTCTTT.

As regards this clonotype: Compared with germline, one end of the junction differs, possibly owing to a read error. The CDR3 loop is CNVPEGPFF. CDR3 sequence (DNA): TGCAACGTTCCAGAGGGTCCTTTCTTT. The chain carries TRBV29-1 and TRBJ1-1; D ambiguous. The CDR3 consists of 9 residues. CDR1 and CDR2 from the germline V gene are SQVTM and ANQGSEA.

This rearrangement joins TRBV30 to TRBJ2-5; 9 nucleotides align to TRBD2. Germline lookup yields CDR1 GTSNPN and CDR2 SVGIG (reference sequence). V was pared by 3 bases and J by 1 base, with 6 bases of the junction left unmatched. This CDR3 has 15 residues. Written as DNA, the CDR3 is TGTGCCTGGAGAAAGACTAGCGGTCTCCAAGAGACCCAGTACTTC. This sequence encodes CAWRKTSGLQETQYF.

This clonotype was observed many times. V usage is TRBV28 and J usage is TRBJ2-3, with 11 bases fitting TRBD2. From germline, CDR1 is MDHEN and CDR2 SYDVKM. V lost 5 bases to trimming and J lost 0 bases; unmatched junction nucleotides: 7. CDR3 size: 17 residues. The CDR3 region is CASSQPGLAASTDTQYF. CDR3 DNA sequence: TGTGCCAGCAGTCAACCGGGACTAGCGGCAAGCACAGATACGCAGTATTTT.

The chain employs TRBV2 and TRBJ1-2; perhaps TRBD1 as D (5 bases). This CDR3 region has 12 residues. From germline, CDR1 is SNHLY and CDR2 FYNNEI. V was trimmed by 6 bases and J by 6 bases, leaving 11 bases between them. CDR3 residues: CASREGMDGYTF. CDR3 nucleotides: TGTGCCAGCAGGGAGGGGATGGATGGCTACACCTTC.

With respect to this clonotype: A much larger clone is a single base away; this may be a read error. The CDR3 sequence is CAISESSHVQYF. In DNA form, the CDR3 reads TGTGCCATCAGTGAGTCCAGCCACGTGCAGTACTTC. The chain joins TRBV10-3 to TRBJ2-7; D gene ambiguous. V shed 0 bases and J shed 9 bases, with 9 bases lying between them. The CDR3 runs to 12 residues. Germline-derived CDR1 and CDR2 are ENHRY and SYGVKD.

This chain connects TRBV6-6 to TRBJ2-5; D is possibly TRBD1 (5 bases). Trimming cost V 6 bases and J 6 bases, with 17 bases left between them. The CDR3 covers 14 residues. Germline-derived CDR1 and CDR2 are MNHNY and SVGAGI (reference sequence). In nucleotides, the CDR3 is TGTGCCAGCAGACAAGGGGCGACTTCCCAGACCCAGTACTTC. Translation gives CASRQGATSQTQYF.

This clonotype is medium-sized. The V and J genes are TRBV6-1 and TRBJ2-7; no firm D call. V was clipped by 11 bases and J by 3 bases, with 20 bases between them. The CDR3 length is 14 residues. Germline CDR1 reads MNHNS; CDR2 reads SASEGT. CDR3 coding DNA: TGTGCCTCCAGCCGAAATCGGCTCGACTACGAGCAGTACTTC. Amino acids: CASSRNRLDYEQYF.

With respect to this clonotype: At one boundary the junction diverges from the germline segment, which might be a read error. This CDR3 is CVSSLGGDTYSNQPQRF. The DNA for the CDR3 is TGTGTCAGCAGCTTAGGGGGAGACACTTATAGCAATCAGCCCCAGCGTTTC. V and J are TRBV11-2 and TRBJ1-5; D is perhaps TRBD1 (6 bases). Looked up from germline, CDR1 is SGHAT and CDR2 is FQNNGV. The CDR3 length is 17 residues. The whole variable domain, remainder taken from reference TRBV11-2 and TRBJ1-5, is EAGVAQSPRYKIIEKRQSVAFWCNPISGHATLYWYQQILGQGPKLLIQFQNNGVVDDSQLPKDRFSAERLKGVDSTLKIQPAKLEDSAVYLCVSSLGGDTYSNQPQRFGDGTRLSIL.

Note on this clonotype: A single base separates this from a much larger clone, so it may be a read error. V and J are TRBV29-1 and TRBJ1-2; a possible D gene is TRBD1 (6 bases). Deletions cut 1 base from V and 3 bases from J, with 15 bases between. CDR1 SQVTM and CDR2 ANQGSEA come from the germline V gene. The CDR3 runs to 15 residues. CDR3 nucleotides: TGCAGCGTTGAAGGGGAAGTGGGGGGCGACTATGGCTACACCTTC. The encoded protein is CSVEGEVGGDYGYTF.

Regarding this clonotype: Just one base apart from a much larger clone, this may be a read error. The CDR3 does not close with the conserved phenylalanine or tryptophan, likely indicating a read error. V is TRBV7-9 and J is TRBJ2-3; 9 bases line up with TRBD2. V was clipped by 5 bases and J by 3 bases; unmatched bases: 6. This CDR3 is 15 amino acids long. Germline loops: CDR1 SEHNR, CDR2 FQNEAQ (reference sequence). DNA for the CDR3: TGTGCCAGCAGCCTTTCGGGACTAGCAACAGATACGCAGTATATT. Protein: CASSLSGLATDTQYI.

V and J are TRBV29-1 and TRBJ2-2; D could derive from TRBD1 or TRBD2 (6 bases each). Germline V CDR1 and CDR2: SQVTM, ANQGSEA. V was shortened by 8 bases and J by 2 bases, with 15 bases between the two germline ends. The CDR3 runs 14 residues. The CDR3 region has the DNA TGCAGCATTGCGGGACAATGTAACACCGGGGAGCTGTTTTTT. This codes for CSIAGQCNTGELFF.

Worth noting for this clonotype: Lacking the conserved final phenylalanine or tryptophan, this CDR3 likely reflects a read error. This rearrangement joins TRBV12-3 or TRBV12-4 to TRBJ2-7; D ambiguous. The length of the CDR3 is 13 residues. CDR3 DNA: TGCGCCAGCAGTACGCCCGAGATCCACGAGCAGTACTTA. It specifies CASSTPEIHEQYL.

V usage is TRBV7-9 and J usage is TRBJ2-1; TRBD2 aligns across 9 bases. This CDR3 is built from 18 residues. The germline V gene encodes CDR1 SEHNR and CDR2 FQNEAQ (reference sequence). Losses at the gene ends were 1 base for V and 5 bases for J; bases not matched to a gene: 12. This CDR3 reads CASSLGSGRRQVDNEQFF. CDR3 nucleotides: TGTGCCAGCAGCTTAGGTAGCGGGAGAAGACAGGTCGACAATGAGCAGTTCTTC. Drawing the rest from reference TRBV7-9 and TRBJ2-1, the complete variable domain is DTGVSQNPRHKITKRGQNVTFRCDPISEHNRLYWYRQTLGQGPEFLTYFQNEAQLEKSRLLSDRFSAERPKGSFSTLEIQRTEQGDSAMYLCASSLGSGRRQVDNEQFFGPGTRLTVL.

Details on this clonotype: A read error may account for a junction end that differs from germline. V and J are TRBV7-3 and TRBJ2-5; D not certain. In germline, CDR1 is SGHTA, CDR2 FQGTGA. This CDR3 comprises 12 residues. CDR3 amino acids: CTSSPSGETQYF. CDR3 in DNA: TGTACCAGCAGCCCGAGTGGAGAGACCCAGTACTTC.

Comment on this clonotype: One end of the junction varies from germline; a read error may be responsible. J is TRBJ2-2 and V is TRBV11-1; perhaps TRBD2 as D (5 bases). The CDR3 totals 15 residues. The germline V gene encodes CDR1 SGHAT and CDR2 FQDESV (reference sequence). The CDR3 sequence: CVSSLMSANTGKLFF. The CDR3 nucleotides are TGTGTCAGCAGCTTGATGTCCGCGAACACCGGGAAGCTGTTTTTT.

This clonotype was recorded many times. V is TRBV29-1 and J is TRBJ2-7; 8 bases agree with TRBD2. Germline V gene data show CDR1 as SQVTM and CDR2 as ANQGSEA. This CDR3 is built from 14 residues. V was pared by 2 bases and J by 5 bases, with 8 bases of the junction left unmatched. The CDR3: CSVERAGVGDEQYF. Written as DNA, the CDR3 is TGCAGCGTTGAAAGAGCGGGAGTAGGAGACGAGCAGTACTTC.

This clonotype appeared a few times. The V and J genes are TRBV23-1 and TRBJ2-5; possible D gene TRBD2, 6 bases. TRBV23-1 carries the ORF label, with uncertain function. The CDR3 is made up of 19 amino acids. The V gene lost 5 bases and the J gene lost 7 bases, with 32 bases spanning the gap. The CDR3 sequence: CASSVENGTPRPLEGTQYF. The CDR3 nucleotides read TGCGCCAGCAGTGTAGAGAACGGGACTCCAAGGCCCTTAGAAGGGACCCAGTACTTC.

This rearrangement joins TRBV5-4 to TRBJ1-2; TRBD1 aligns across 9 bases. Germline CDR1 and CDR2: SGHNT and YYREEE (reference sequence). Trimming cost V 3 bases and J 5 bases; bases outside gene matches: 5. The CDR3 length is 14 residues. CDR3 amino acids: CASSSAGTGYGYTF. In DNA, the CDR3 is TGTGCCAGCAGCTCGGCGGGGACAGGGTATGGCTACACCTTC.

The sample holds one count of this clonotype. A read error is possible here, since a much larger clone lies one base away. The J gene is TRBJ2-7, the V gene TRBV5-5; 11 bases are a match to TRBD2. Germline assignment: CDR1 SGHKS and CDR2 YYEKEE (reference sequence). The CDR3 is 15 amino acids. V lost 6 bases, J lost 3 bases, and 8 bases stayed unmatched. Written as DNA, the CDR3 is TGTGCCAGCACCCCTGGCCTAGCGGGGGGCTACGAGCAGTACTTC. This gives the protein CASTPGLAGGYEQYF.

In this sample, this clonotype turned up many times. One end of the junction varies from germline; a read error may be responsible. This chain links TRBV11-2 with TRBJ1-1; D may be TRBD1 (6 bases). CDR3 length: 13 residues. CDR1 is SGHAT, CDR2 FQNNGV, per germline. The CDR3 spells CASSLDQGMEALF. For the CDR3, the DNA is TGTGCCAGCAGCTTAGACCAGGGGATGGAAGCTCTCTTT.

The chain carries TRBV6-2 or TRBV6-3 and TRBJ2-5, with 8 bases that match TRBD1. The germline gives CDR1 MNHEY, CDR2 SVGEGT. With 6 bases clipped from V and 5 bases from J, the junction kept 5 bases outside the gene matches. The CDR3 is made up of 13 amino acids. The CDR3 protein is CASRTGVEETQYF. The CDR3 nucleotides read TGTGCCAGCAGGACAGGGGTGGAGGAGACCCAGTACTTC.

Concerning this clonotype itself: Since no conserved phenylalanine or tryptophan closes the CDR3, a read error is the likely cause. Because the CDR3's place on the DNA is in doubt, the DNA is left out and the CDR3 is given as listed by TCRdb. The V and J genes are TRBV25-1 and TRBJ1-1. The CDR3 has 8 amino acids, counting both end residues. Per germline, CDR1 MGHDK and CDR2 SYGVNS. The CDR3 region is CAPPHRLR.

Turning to this clonotype: Because it lacks the conserved phenylalanine or tryptophan at the end, this CDR3 is likely a read error. The V call is TRBV11-3, the J call TRBJ2-1, with 9 bases identical to TRBD2. The length of the CDR3 is 19 residues. Germline V gene sequence: CDR1 SGHNT, CDR2 YENEEA. CDR3 sequence: CASSLDQREVFSSYDEQFL. The CDR3 DNA is TGTGCCAGCAGCTTAGATCAGCGGGAGGTGTTCAGCTCCTACGATGAGCAGTTCTTA.

In regard to this clonotype: A much larger clone lies one base from this, so it may be a read error. In DNA form, the CDR3 reads TGCGCCGGCAGGCCGGACAGGGGGCGGGAGACCCAGTACTTC. Translated: CAGRPDRGRETQYF. This chain uses TRBV5-1 with TRBJ2-5; 11 nucleotides align to TRBD1. This CDR3 is 14 amino acids long. From germline, CDR1 is SGHRS and CDR2 YFSETQ.